The following is a T cell receptor (beta chain) sequence with its context. RNA amounts of roughly 0.5 to 1 ug underwent reverse transcription with random hexamers. An immunoSEQ multiplex PCR amplified TCR beta CDR3 over 54 Vbeta and 13 Jbeta. TCRdb called the immunoSEQ multiplex PCR reads again in MiXCR, with one record for every CDR3 protein. This sample yields some 120,000 distinct CDR3 sequences, of which less than 95% are seen a single time; 0.095% to 0.1% belongs to the top ten. CD8+ and CD4+ blood T cells underwent TCR beta sequencing. This sample was included in a study of CD8 T cells in Susac syndrome. Specimen: CD4+ T cells from PBMCs. The sequence was obtained from a human donor in good health.

CDR3 protein: CASPDPNEQFF. The CDR3 DNA reads as TGTGCCAGCCCAGACCCCAATGAGCAGTTCTTC. V usage is TRBV2 and J usage is TRBJ2-1; no reliable D call. The germline V gene encodes CDR1 SNHLY and CDR2 FYNNEI. There are 11 residues in the CDR3. Trimming removed 8 bases at V and 6 bases at J, with 8 bases between.